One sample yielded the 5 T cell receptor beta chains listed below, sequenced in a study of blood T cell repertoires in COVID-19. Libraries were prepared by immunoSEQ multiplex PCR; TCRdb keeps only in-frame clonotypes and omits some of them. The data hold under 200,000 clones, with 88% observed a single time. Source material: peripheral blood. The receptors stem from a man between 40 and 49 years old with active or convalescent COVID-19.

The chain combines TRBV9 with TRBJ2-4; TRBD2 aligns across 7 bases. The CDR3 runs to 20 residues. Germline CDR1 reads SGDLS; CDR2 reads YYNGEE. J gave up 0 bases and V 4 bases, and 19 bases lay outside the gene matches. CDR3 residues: CASSSDQGGPSLLAKNIQYF. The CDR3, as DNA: TGTGCCAGCAGCTCAGATCAGGGAGGGCCTAGTTTACTAGCCAAAAACATTCAGTACTTC.

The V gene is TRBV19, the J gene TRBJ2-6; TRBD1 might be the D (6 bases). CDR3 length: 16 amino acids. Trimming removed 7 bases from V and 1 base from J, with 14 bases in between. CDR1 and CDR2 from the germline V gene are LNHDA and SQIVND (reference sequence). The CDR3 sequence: CASTPRTVSGANVLTF. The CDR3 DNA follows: TGTGCCAGTACCCCCCGGACAGTATCTGGGGCCAACGTCCTGACTTTC.

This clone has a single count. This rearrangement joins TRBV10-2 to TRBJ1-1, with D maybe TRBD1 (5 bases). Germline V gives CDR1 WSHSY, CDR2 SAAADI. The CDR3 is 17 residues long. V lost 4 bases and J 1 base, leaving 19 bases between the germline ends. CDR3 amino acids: CASSGLIDWGGNTEAFF. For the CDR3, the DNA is TGCGCCAGCAGTGGCCTTATAGATTGGGGGGGGAACACTGAAGCTTTCTTT.

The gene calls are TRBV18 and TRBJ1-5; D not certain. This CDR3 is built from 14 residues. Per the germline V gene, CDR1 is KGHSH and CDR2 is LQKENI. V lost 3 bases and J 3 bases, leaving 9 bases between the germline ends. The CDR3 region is CASSPTNLNQPQHF. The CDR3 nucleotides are TGTGCCAGCTCACCCACAAACCTCAATCAGCCCCAGCATTTT.

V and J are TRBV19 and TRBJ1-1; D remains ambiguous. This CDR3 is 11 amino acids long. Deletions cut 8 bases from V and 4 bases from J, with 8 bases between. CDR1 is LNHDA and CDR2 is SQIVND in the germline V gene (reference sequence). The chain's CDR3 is CASSSLTEAFF. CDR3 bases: TGTGCCAGTTCGTCCCTCACTGAAGCTTTCTTT.